The sequence of this T cell receptor (beta chain) was determined in a study of post-analysis software for immune sequencing data. Study at large: Progressive-relapsing, secondary progressive and relapsing-remitting multiple sclerosis were among the disease courses included. Study-wide findings and caveats: Controls showed significantly higher normalized Chao1 diversity than did multiple sclerosis patients. TRBV5-6, TRBV5-1 and TRBV20-1 were among four or five TRBV segments more frequent in patients than controls.

TCR beta cDNA libraries had unique molecular identifiers. TCRdb ran MiXCR on the PCR reads and lists one entry per CDR3 protein. This table has about 540,000 distinct CDR3 sequences, around a third appearing once. J gave up 2 bases and V 3 bases, and 8 bases lay outside the gene matches. CDR3 length equals 16 residues. This clonotype was picked up a small number of times. The antigen is not known. The sequencing input was blood. The origin of this receptor is a girl between 2 and 17 years old with multiple sclerosis. The chain recombines TRBV12-3 or TRBV12-4 with TRBJ2-3, with 7 bases matching TRBD2. The CDR3 here is CASSLGLPSTTDTQYF. The CDR3 DNA sequence: TGTGCCAGCAGTTTGGGACTACCCTCCACCACAGATACGCAGTATTTT.